The 23 T cell receptor beta chains in this list originate from one sample, sequenced in a study of blood T cell repertoires in COVID-19. This table comes from immunoSEQ multiplex PCR, and its TCRdb copy is limited to in-frame clones, with some not included. Among approximately 280,000 clones listed, roughly 85% were seen once. Sequencing was done on a sample of PBMCs or T cells enriched from blood (not recorded which). The receptor set was obtained from a woman aged 45-65 years who had recovered from COVID-19.

The chain uses TRBV5-1 and TRBJ2-7; TRBD2 matches at 9 bases. Per germline, CDR1 SGHRS and CDR2 YFSETQ. This CDR3 contains 16 residues. V lost 2 bases and J lost 5; bases outside the gene matches: 11. The CDR3 loop is CASSLTSGPGSNEQYF. DNA of the CDR3: TGCGCCAGCAGCTTAACTAGCGGGCCGGGAAGTAACGAGCAGTACTTC. Full variable domain (missing parts from reference TRBV5-1 and TRBJ2-7): KAGVTQTPRYLIKTRGQQVTLSCSPISGHRSVSWYQQTPGQGLQFLFEYFSETQRNKGNFPGRFSGRQFSNSRSEMNVSTLELGDSALYLCASSLTSGPGSNEQYFGPGTRLTVT.

The V and J genes are TRBV6-5 and TRBJ2-7, with TRBD2 identical over 7 bases. The germline V gene has CDR1 MNHEY and CDR2 SVGAGI. J gave up 2 bases and V 7 bases, and 2 bases lay outside the gene matches. This CDR3 contains 12 residues. CDR3 sequence (DNA): TGTGCCAGCAACAGCGGGACCTACGAGCAGTACTTC. Protein: CASNSGTYEQYF.

This clone was observed a single time. The chain couples TRBV5-5 to TRBJ2-1; 11 nucleotides align to TRBD2. The CDR3 loop spans 17 amino acids. J was trimmed by 4 bases and V by 6 bases; bases with no gene match: 12. Germline lookup yields CDR1 SGHKS and CDR2 YYEKEE (reference sequence). The CDR3 spells CASNWRVAGGQYNEQFF. CDR3 sequence (DNA): TGTGCCAGCAACTGGCGGGTAGCGGGGGGGCAATACAATGAGCAGTTCTTC.

This chain uses TRBV2 with TRBJ1-2; D might be TRBD1 (6 bases). The CDR3 has 12 amino acids. The germline V and J ends were trimmed by 5 bases and 13 bases, with 17 bases remaining between them. CDR1 and CDR2 (germline): SNHLY, FYNNEI. CDR3: CASSPQGRVITF. DNA of the CDR3: TGTGCCAGCAGTCCTCAGGGGAGGGTAATCACCTTC.

This clone was observed a handful of times. This CDR3 is CASSTGGNQPQHF. CDR3 DNA sequence: TGTGCCAGCAGTACAGGGGGCAATCAGCCCCAGCATTTT. The gene calls are TRBV27 and TRBJ1-5, with 7 positions matching TRBD1. Germline V gene data show CDR1 as MNHEY and CDR2 as SMNVEV (reference sequence). There are 13 residues in the CDR3. Unmatched junction bases numbered 0, after V lost 5 bases and J lost 2 bases.

This rearrangement joins TRBV19 to TRBJ1-1; TRBD1 matches 9 bases. Trimming took 3 bases from V and 4 from J; bases not matched to a gene: 6. The CDR3 extends over 15 amino acids. Per germline, CDR1 LNHDA and CDR2 SQIVND (reference sequence). DNA of the CDR3: TGTGCCAGTAGTATTTTGGGACAGGGAAGCACTGAAGCTTTCTTT. Protein product: CASSILGQGSTEAFF.

This chain connects TRBV30 to TRBJ1-4; TRBD1 aligns across 8 bases. The CDR3 is made up of 14 amino acids. J was trimmed by 5 bases and V by 4 bases; bases with no gene match: 6. CDR1 GTSNPN and CDR2 SVGIG come from the germline V gene (reference sequence). CDR3 region: CAWTLGQENEKLFF. As DNA, the CDR3 is TGTGCCTGGACGTTGGGACAGGAGAATGAAAAACTGTTTTTT.

This rearrangement joins TRBV28 to TRBJ1-5, with D tentatively TRBD1 (5 bases). Trimming cost V 4 bases and J 6 bases, with 13 bases left between them. Germline V lookup: CDR1 MDHEN, CDR2 SYDVKM. This CDR3 has 14 residues. CDR3: CASSYRKSGQPQHF. The DNA of the CDR3 is TGTGCCAGCAGTTACAGGAAGTCGGGTCAGCCCCAGCATTTT.

V and J are TRBV1 and TRBJ2-3; the table calls TRBD2, which could not be checked here. TRBV1 is recorded as a pseudogene. The CDR3 runs to 16 residues. The CDR3 region is CTSSQAGTLNTDTQYF. The DNA for the CDR3 is TGCACCAGCAGCCAGGCGGGGACTTTAAACACAGATACGCAGTATTTT.

To note about this clone: The sample holds other DNA sequences that translate to the same CDR3. The rearrangement uses TRBV3-1 (or the pseudogene TRBV3-2) and TRBJ1-3, with TRBD1 identical over 8 bases. The CDR3 sequence is 15 residues long. Germline V CDR1 and CDR2: LGHDT, YNNKEL (reference sequence). Unmatched junction bases numbered 5, after V lost 4 bases and J lost 3 bases. The chain's CDR3 is CASSLTGGSGNTIYF. CDR3 sequence (DNA): TGTGCCAGCAGCCTAACAGGGGGTAGTGGAAACACCATATATTTT.

V gene TRBV5-1 combines with J gene TRBJ2-1, with 12 bases that match TRBD2. Germline V lookup: CDR1 SGHRS, CDR2 YFSETQ. Trimming at V came to 4 bases and at J to 0 bases, leaving 11 bases not matched to a gene. This CDR3 comprises 19 residues. CDR3 DNA: TGCGCCAGCAGCCTGCATGGACTAGCGGGGCTAAGCTCCTACAATGAGCAGTTCTTC. Its translation is CASSLHGLAGLSSYNEQFF.

The rearrangement uses TRBV4-1 and TRBJ2-4, with TRBD1 identical over 10 bases. Germline values: CDR1 MGHRA, CDR2 YSYEKL. The V and J ends lost 1 base and 9 bases, in that order; junction bases with no gene match: 6. The CDR3 length is 15 residues. This chain's CDR3 is CASSQGTGGGGIQYF. The DNA of the CDR3 is TGCGCCAGCAGCCAAGGGACAGGGGGGGGAGGCATTCAGTACTTC.

There are a few counts of this clone. The V call is TRBV30, the J call TRBJ1-2, with 9 bases fitting TRBD1. The CDR3 loop spans 13 amino acids. Germline V gene sequence: CDR1 GTSNPN, CDR2 SVGIG (reference sequence). After removal of 0 bases from V and 7 bases from J, the junction contained 3 bases not matched to a gene. Here the CDR3 DNA reads TGTGCCTGGAGTGTTACAGGGGGCATTGGCTACACCTTC. Amino acid sequence: CAWSVTGGIGYTF.

DNA for the CDR3: TGTGCCAGCAGCTTGGACAGGTCGCGGACTGAAGCTTTCTTT. Translating it yields CASSLDRSRTEAFF. V and J are TRBV7-2 and TRBJ1-1, with 7 nucleotides matching TRBD1. After removal of 3 bases from V and 5 bases from J, the junction contained 6 bases not matched to a gene. The CDR3 runs 14 residues. Germline V lookup: CDR1 SGHTA, CDR2 FQGNSA.

This clone was seen a few times. The chain combines TRBV10-3 with TRBJ2-2, with 10 bases aligning to TRBD2. Germline V gene data show CDR1 as ENHRY and CDR2 as SYGVKD. V was pared by 6 bases and J by 7 bases, with 8 bases of the junction left unmatched. This CDR3 has 15 residues. The CDR3 spells CAISNSGGHGGELFF. The CDR3 DNA sequence: TGTGCCATCAGCAATAGCGGGGGGCACGGCGGGGAGCTGTTTTTT.

This sequence joins TRBV7-2 and TRBJ1-6; D possibly corresponds to TRBD1 (6 bases). CDR1 is SGHTA and CDR2 is FQGNSA in the germline V gene. This CDR3 is 13 amino acids long. With 4 bases removed from V and 8 bases from J, the gap between germline ends came to 9 bases. As DNA, the CDR3 is TGTGCCAGCAGCTCGGACAGTTATTCACCCCTCCACTTT. It yields the protein CASSSDSYSPLHF.

The gene calls are TRBV5-1 and TRBJ2-1; 10 bases agree with TRBD2. From germline, CDR1 is SGHRS and CDR2 YFSETQ. The CDR3 runs to 16 residues. Trimming at V came to 4 bases and at J to 2 bases, leaving 6 bases not matched to a gene. The CDR3 nucleotides are TGCGCCAGCAGCCCGCTACTAGCGGGGCCCTACAATGAGCAGTTCTTC. It is translated as CASSPLLAGPYNEQFF.

The genes are TRBV13 and TRBJ2-1, with a possible D match to TRBD2 (6 bases). Between the trimmed V and J ends, which lost 7 bases and 8 bases, there was a span of 15 bases. The CDR3 contains 13 residues. Looked up from germline, CDR1 is PRHDT and CDR2 is FYEKMQ (reference sequence). DNA for the CDR3: TGTGCCAGCACCCTAAGGGGAGGAGATGAGCAGTTCTTC. It yields the protein CASTLRGGDEQFF.

This clone was seen only a few times. V usage is TRBV5-1 and J usage is TRBJ1-2; 10 nucleotides match TRBD1. J lost 4 bases, V lost 5 bases, and 14 bases had no gene match. The CDR3 loop spans 17 amino acids. CDR1 is SGHRS and CDR2 is YFSETQ in the germline V gene. The CDR3 is CASRLRDRGFRAYGYTF. In nucleotides, the CDR3 is TGCGCCAGCAGACTCCGGGACAGGGGTTTTCGGGCCTATGGCTACACCTTC.

V and J are TRBV28 and TRBJ1-1, with 8 bases identical to TRBD1. The V and J ends lost 5 bases and 5 bases, in that order; junction bases with no gene match: 7. This CDR3 is built from 14 residues. Germline V CDR1 and CDR2: MDHEN, SYDVKM. CDR3 in amino acids: CASSPRGLRTEAFF. DNA of the CDR3: TGTGCCAGCAGTCCCAGGGGGCTGAGGACTGAAGCTTTCTTT.

This clone showed up just a few times. This chain joins TRBV7-6 and TRBJ1-5, with D perhaps TRBD1 (6 bases). Trimming removed 3 bases at V and 0 bases at J, with 9 bases between. This CDR3 region has 15 residues. Germline loops: CDR1 SGHVS, CDR2 FNYEAQ. Here the CDR3 DNA reads TGTGCCAGCAGCTTGGGGGCGGGTAGCAATCAGCCCCAGCATTTT. As protein: CASSLGAGSNQPQHF.

This chain links TRBV9 with TRBJ2-3; D perhaps matches TRBD2 (7 bases). The length of the CDR3 is 16 residues. V was shortened by 4 bases and J by 1 base, with 16 bases between the two germline ends. CDR1 and CDR2 from the germline V gene are SGDLS and YYNGEE. CDR3 bases: TGTGCCAGCAGCCCGTCCGGGGGGCGCGGCACAGATACGCAGTATTTT. Translating gives CASSPSGGRGTDTQYF.

V usage is TRBV7-2 and J usage is TRBJ1-5; D gene unclear. Deletions cut 1 base from V and 6 bases from J, with 13 bases between. CDR1 SGHTA and CDR2 FQGNSA come from the germline V gene. The CDR3 spans 15 residues. The CDR3 nucleotides read TGTGCCAGCAGCTTAGTGGGAGGTGGAAGTCAGCCCCAGCATTTT. Protein sequence: CASSLVGGGSQPQHF.